This TCR beta chain came from a study of shared clonotypes between healthy human individuals. Study-level information: Three plates each covered CD4 naive and memory; CD8 naive two, CD8 memory one. Findings and caveats of the study: The study found lower generation probabilities in non-shared clonotypes than in those shared by all four donors.

As concerns this clone: Its antigen is not identified. Other DNA sequences from this sample encode an identical CDR3 as well.

The protocol was immunoSEQ multiplex PCR, while the TCRdb copy is restricted to in-frame clones and leaves out a portion. The sample lists more than 2,000,000 clones, around 90% occurring once. The CDR3 extends over 16 amino acids. The junction had 3 bases not matched to a gene; V was cut back by 4 bases and J by 0 bases. Germline values: CDR1 SGHNT, CDR2 YYREEE (reference sequence). The study separated CD4+ cells into CD45RA+ naive and CD45RA-negative memory subsets. The chain links TRBV5-4 to TRBJ2-3; 12 nucleotides line up with TRBD2. This receptor was taken from a man younger than 35 in good health. Sequenced sample: naive CD4+ T cells sorted from blood. Subset reported: CD45RA+ positively selected. The CDR3 region has the DNA TGTGCCAGCAGCCCCCTAGCGGGAGGGAGCACAGATACGCAGTATTTT. It encodes CASSPLAGGSTDTQYF.